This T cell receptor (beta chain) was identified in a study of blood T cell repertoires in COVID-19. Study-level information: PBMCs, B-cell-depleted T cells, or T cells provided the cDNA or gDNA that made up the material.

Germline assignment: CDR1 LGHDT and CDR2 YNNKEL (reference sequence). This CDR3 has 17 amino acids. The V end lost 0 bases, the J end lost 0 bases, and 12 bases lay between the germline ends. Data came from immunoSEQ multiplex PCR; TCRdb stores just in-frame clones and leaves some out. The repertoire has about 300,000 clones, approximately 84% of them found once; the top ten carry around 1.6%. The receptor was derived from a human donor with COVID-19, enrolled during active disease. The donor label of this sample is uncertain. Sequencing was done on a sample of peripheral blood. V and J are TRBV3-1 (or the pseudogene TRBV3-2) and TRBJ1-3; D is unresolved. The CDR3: CASSQDATVISGNTIYF. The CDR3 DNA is TGTGCCAGCAGCCAAGATGCCACAGTCATCTCTGGAAACACCATATATTTT.